This T cell receptor beta chain originates from a study of blood T cell repertoires in COVID-19. Study context: Acute and convalescent COVID-19 samples came from the United States, Italy and Spain. PBMCs, B-cell-depleted T cells, or T cells were the source of the cDNA or gDNA that made up the material.

In its sample, this clone was seen once. The CDR3 covers 16 residues. CDR1 and CDR2 from the germline V gene are SGHRS and YFSETQ. Trimming removed 4 bases at V and 4 bases at J, with 20 bases between. Per the authors' pipeline: By means of reference gene primer amplification, nucleated cell counts were estimated. Profiled with immunoSEQ multiplex PCR; TCRdb holds only in-frame clones, not every one. V, J and clone size were drawn from that table, and D and trimming were deduced from the DNA. This sample has 48,000 or so clones, with approximately 87% found just once. The rearrangement joins TRBV5-1 to TRBJ2-5, with D perhaps TRBD1 (6 bases). The TCR originated in a woman aged 60-70 years with acute or convalescent COVID-19. The sample taken for sequencing was peripheral blood. CDR3 in DNA: TGCGCCAGCAGCCCTCCGAATGTTGGACAGAGAGAGACCCAGTACTTC. Translated: CASSPPNVGQRETQYF. The whole variable domain, remainder taken from reference TRBV5-1 and TRBJ2-5, is KAGVTQTPRYLIKTRGQQVTLSCSPISGHRSVSWYQQTPGQGLQFLFEYFSETQRNKGNFPGRFSGRQFSNSRSEMNVSTLELGDSALYLCASSPPNVGQRETQYFGPGTRLLVL.